The present T cell receptor (beta chain) was sequenced within a study of neoadjuvant anti-PD-1 for oral cavity cancer. The overall study: Before surgery, most patients got three to four biweekly 3 mg/kg nivolumab doses.

PBMC libraries mostly used 400 to 550 ng of input genomic DNA, with six replicates per sample. The table came from immunoSEQ multiplex PCR; TCRdb's copy has only in-frame clones and leaves some out. This sample yields around 14,000 clones, of which 70% are seen a single time; about 3% belongs to the top ten. A single count supports this clone. Its antigen is undetermined. These newly diagnosed stage II-IVA oral cavity squamous cell carcinoma patients had no prior systemic or radiation treatment. Study conclusions and caveats: After neoadjuvant nivolumab, PBMC T cell clonality was significantly higher in non-responders than responders.

The CDR3 has 19 amino acids. The V segment lost 2 bases and the J segment 0 bases; nucleotides outside the gene matches: 14. The germline V gene encodes CDR1 SGHRS and CDR2 YFSETQ. The J gene is TRBJ1-2, the V gene TRBV5-1, with 9 nucleotides matching TRBD1. Specimen: PBMCs, collected before nivolumab (anti-PD-1) treatment. The source of this sequence is a person aged 40 to 85 with oral cavity squamous cell carcinoma. The DNA for the CDR3 is TGCGCCAGCAGCTTCGGAGCCGGGACAGGGAATGAAGCTAACTATGGCTACACCTTC. It is translated as CASSFGAGTGNEANYGYTF. The full variable domain, its missing parts supplied by reference TRBV5-1 and TRBJ1-2, is KAGVTQTPRYLIKTRGQQVTLSCSPISGHRSVSWYQQTPGQGLQFLFEYFSETQRNKGNFPGRFSGRQFSNSRSEMNVSTLELGDSALYLCASSFGAGTGNEANYGYTFGSGTRLTVV.